Sequencing of this T cell receptor (beta chain) was carried out in a study of blood T cell repertoires in COVID-19. Only in-frame clones appear in the TCRdb table, and some are missing; sequencing was by immunoSEQ multiplex PCR. There are about 330,000 clones in the sample; roughly 86% occur only once, and about 5.2% lies in the top ten. The CDR3 is made up of 14 amino acids. The V and J ends lost 5 bases and 5 bases, in that order; junction bases with no gene match: 3. Germline lookup yields CDR1 SGHAT and CDR2 FQNNGV. This clonotype originated in a woman aged 30 to 39 who had recovered from COVID-19. The rearrangement uses TRBV11-2 and TRBJ1-6, with 7 bases matching TRBD1. The sample comprised PBMCs or T cells enriched from blood (not recorded which). CDR3 residues: CASSKGQNNSPLHF. The CDR3 DNA is TGTGCCAGCAGCAAGGGACAGAATAATTCACCCCTCCACTTT.